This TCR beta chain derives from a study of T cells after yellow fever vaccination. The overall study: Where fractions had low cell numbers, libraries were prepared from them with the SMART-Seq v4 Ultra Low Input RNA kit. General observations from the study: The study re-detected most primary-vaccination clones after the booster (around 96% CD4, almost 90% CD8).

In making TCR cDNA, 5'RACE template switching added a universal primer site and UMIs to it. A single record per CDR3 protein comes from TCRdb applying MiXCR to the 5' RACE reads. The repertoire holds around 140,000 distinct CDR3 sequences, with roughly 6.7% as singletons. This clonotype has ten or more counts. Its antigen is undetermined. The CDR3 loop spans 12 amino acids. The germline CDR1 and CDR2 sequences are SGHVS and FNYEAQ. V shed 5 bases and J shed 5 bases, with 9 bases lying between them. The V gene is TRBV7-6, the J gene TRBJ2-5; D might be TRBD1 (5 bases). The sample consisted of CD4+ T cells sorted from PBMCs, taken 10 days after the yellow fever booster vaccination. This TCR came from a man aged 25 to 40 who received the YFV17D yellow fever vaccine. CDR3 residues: CASSPNRETQYF. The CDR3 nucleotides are TGTGCCAGCAGCCCCAACAGGGAGACCCAGTACTTC.